This T cell receptor (beta chain) emerged from a study of blood T cell repertoires in COVID-19 (TCRdb year 2020). As for the study more broadly: Samples covering the acute and convalescent phases of COVID-19 were provided by collaborators in the United States, Italy and Spain. The dataset comprised deeply sampled blood TCRbeta repertoires from subjects exposed to, actively infected with, or recovered from COVID-19. Nearly every sample came with metadata listing a de-identified subject ID, COVID-19 status, age in years and sex. The samples were drawn from the first 160 participants of the ongoing ImmuneRACE study and from 950 to 1,500 subjects provided by 6 global collaborators. Where available, HLA class I and class II types were taken from metadata supplied by the sample provider and were not determined by assay-based typing. The repertoires were made available in a free public database intended to serve as a resource for research on the immune response to SARS-CoV-2. The material from the prospective study consisted of cDNA or gDNA derived from T cells, B-cell-depleted T cells, or PBMCs.

TCRbeta CDR3 regions were amplified from genomic DNA using the immunoSEQ Assay, a bias-controlled multiplex PCR. The source study handled its data this way. Within the assay, amplification of reference gene primers was used to estimate how many nucleated cells each sample contained. To quantify the absolute abundance of each unique TCRbeta CDR3 rearrangement, sequence reads were collapsed and filtered. For each sample, productive Simpson clonality was calculated by taking the square root of Simpson's diversity index across productive rearrangements. TCRdb mirrors the immuneACCESS table, restricted to in-frame sequences. Some clones are absent from its copies; in checked studies, under half trace to an unresolved V gene, and the reason for the others is unknown. The DNA was the basis for D and trimming; V, J and clone size are from that table. The sample table shows roughly 220,000 clones, and less than 90% are seen once. The ten largest clonotypes hold around 20% of the sample.

General findings and caveats noted by the study authors: The amount of clinical and demographic metadata varied by source and participant and was provided uncurated.

V gives up 9 bases and J gives up 4 bases, and the segment between their germline ends measures 19 bases. CDR3 length: 15 amino acids, cysteine to phenylalanine. Solely the CDR3 DNA is kept, with 45 bases framed from the first base. Via the germline V gene, CDR1 is MDHEN and CDR2 SYDVKM. Points on this clone: This receptor's antigen is unknown. The record has no base qualities; no much larger clone is one base away.

Each collaborating institution followed its own protocols to collect whole blood in K2EDTA tubes. For TCRbeta analysis, collaborators shipped samples as frozen whole blood, isolated PBMCs, or DNA extracted from either of those sample types. The chain employs TRBV28 and TRBJ1-5; the D gene is possibly TRBD1, with 5 bases matching. The sequence came from a man aged 30 to 45 with active or convalescent COVID-19. Sample: peripheral blood. The sequence in DNA is TGTGCCAGTATTCAGGGTTTGGGAAAAAATCAGCCCCAGCATTTT. Its product reads: CASIQGLGKNQPQHF. Joined to the reference TRBV28 and TRBJ1-5 proteins, this CDR3 gives the full variable domain: DVKVTQSSRYLVKRTGEKVFLECVQDMDHENMFWYRQDPGLGLRLIYFSYDVKMKEKGDIPEGYSVSREKKERFSLILESASTNQTSMYLCASIQGLGKNQPQHFGDGTRLSIL.